The rows below give T cell receptor beta chains drawn from one sample of a study of shared clonotypes between healthy human individuals. Sequencing was performed with immunoSEQ multiplex PCR; in TCRdb, only in-frame clones are kept and a portion is missing. The table lists over a million clones, approximately 72% of them singletons. Sequencing was done on a sample of memory CD4+ T cells sorted from blood. These TCRs come from a young man in good health. Both conserved end residues are trimmed from each CDR3. The order of the fields is CDR3 protein, J gene, V gene, clone size. Clone size is given for some rows only: seen once, a few or many times, or a class if the clone is expanded.

CDR3: ASSYGLAGVRTGELF
J: TRBJ2-2
V: TRBV5-1
size: NA

CDR3: ASSPGNGQTQY
J: TRBJ2-5
V: TRBV6-5
size: NA

CDR3: ASSSTQGYTIY
J: TRBJ1-3
V: TRBV4-1
size: NA

CDR3: ASSWRETYEQY
J: TRBJ2-7
V: TRBV6-1
size: NA

CDR3: AISQTENTEAF
J: TRBJ1-1
V: TRBV10-3
size: NA

CDR3: ASSFFGGLAKNIQY
J: TRBJ2-4
V: TRBV5-4
size: once

CDR3: ALSLSGANVLT
J: TRBJ2-6
V: TRBV7-2
size: once

CDR3: ASGTAVQETQY
J: TRBJ2-5
V: TRBV4-3
size: NA

CDR3: SVPSSNQPQH
J: TRBJ1-5
V: TRBV29-1
size: few

CDR3: ASSKVREGGQETQY
J: TRBJ2-5
V: TRBV21-1
size: many

CDR3: AISEANTEAF
J: TRBJ1-1
V: TRBV10-3
size: many

CDR3: SVLTSGNQETQY
J: TRBJ2-5
V: TRBV29-1
size: NA

CDR3: ASSQGQGRYSPLH
J: TRBJ1-6
V: TRBV4-1
size: NA

CDR3: ASSKGTSANEQF
J: TRBJ2-1
V: TRBV2
size: NA

CDR3: ASSPSGRVHEQY
J: TRBJ2-7
V: TRBV28
size: NA

CDR3: ASSRQGSNQPQH
J: TRBJ1-5
V: TRBV27
size: NA

CDR3: ASNRNGVKDTQY
J: TRBJ2-3
V: TRBV6-6
size: few

CDR3: AWTGTKNSPLH
J: TRBJ1-6
V: TRBV30
size: NA

CDR3: ASSAWTGEDVGQPQH
J: TRBJ1-5
V: TRBV5-6
size: few

CDR3: ASSQPDRSDYGYT
J: TRBJ1-2
V: TRBV4-1
size: NA

CDR3: AWRVNTEAF
J: TRBJ1-1
V: TRBV30
size: NA

CDR3: ASTEGMVSGNTIY
J: TRBJ1-3
V: TRBV5-1
size: NA

CDR3: ASSPEGNKETQY
J: TRBJ2-5
V: TRBV9
size: once

CDR3: ASSQVTGRYEQY
J: TRBJ2-7
V: TRBV4-3
size: few

CDR3: ASSYSNQGDTEAF
J: TRBJ1-1
V: TRBV6-5
size: NA

CDR3: ASSRGTGTSNQPQH
J: TRBJ1-5
V: TRBV19
size: NA

CDR3: AWALRGKEKLF
J: TRBJ1-4
V: TRBV30
size: NA

CDR3: AISEKGSLNTDTQY
J: TRBJ2-3
V: TRBV10-3
size: NA

CDR3: AWNPGRYGMANEKLF
J: TRBJ1-4
V: TRBV30
size: NA

CDR3: ASSPSQGTEAF
J: TRBJ1-1
V: TRBV7-9
size: NA

CDR3: ASSEVGSGADTQY
J: TRBJ2-3
V: TRBV6-1
size: many

CDR3: ASCPGLSDNQPQH
J: TRBJ1-5
V: TRBV27
size: NA

CDR3: ASSPRGLELF
J: TRBJ2-2
V: TRBV6-1
size: NA

CDR3: ASLKTSGGRNEQF
J: TRBJ2-1
V: TRBV2
size: NA

CDR3: ASSEVWREGGNEQF
J: TRBJ2-1
V: TRBV2
size: once

CDR3: ASTVPTGGNPIGGYGYT
J: TRBJ1-2
V: TRBV19
size: few

CDR3: ASSELVRGDQPQH
J: TRBJ1-5
V: TRBV2
size: few

CDR3: ASSRRAGAIGEAF
J: TRBJ1-1
V: TRBV7-2
size: NA

CDR3: ASSGQGQTQY
J: TRBJ2-5
V: TRBV11-2
size: NA

CDR3: ASRGQNYNSPLH
J: TRBJ1-6
V: TRBV6-5
size: NA

CDR3: ASSLGQGPYNEQF
J: TRBJ2-1
V: TRBV7-2
size: NA

CDR3: ASSLQGARETQY
J: TRBJ2-5
V: TRBV5-4
size: NA

CDR3: ASSRPGLPPARYEQY
J: TRBJ2-7
V: TRBV7-4
size: NA

CDR3: ASSLGSNQPQH
J: TRBJ1-5
V: TRBV11-2
size: once

CDR3: ASSLVAAGDPGELF
J: TRBJ2-2
V: TRBV7-2
size: NA

CDR3: ASSGQATDTQY
J: TRBJ2-3
V: TRBV19
size: NA

CDR3: AISESGLGEQF
J: TRBJ2-1
V: TRBV10-3
size: NA

CDR3: ASRTTGGAGTQY
J: TRBJ2-5
V: TRBV19
size: NA

CDR3: ASSMTGKETQY
J: TRBJ2-5
V: TRBV19
size: NA

CDR3: ASSYSSPDNSPLH
J: TRBJ1-6
V: TRBV27
size: NA

CDR3: ATGEIGNEQY
J: TRBJ2-7
V: TRBV10-3
size: NA

CDR3: ASSSHGGSYNEQF
J: TRBJ2-1
V: TRBV9
size: few

CDR3: ASSLVGLAGSRDTQY
J: TRBJ2-3
V: TRBV5-4
size: NA

CDR3: ASIVQGVNTGELF
J: TRBJ2-2
V: TRBV2
size: NA

CDR3: ASNKGAVKNIQY
J: TRBJ2-4
V: TRBV7-2
size: few

CDR3: ASSPWGGANEKLF
J: TRBJ1-4
V: TRBV5-1
size: NA

CDR3: ASSTTRGETQY
J: TRBJ2-5
V: TRBV27
size: NA

CDR3: SVGGQGAAGGYT
J: TRBJ1-2
V: TRBV29-1
size: NA

CDR3: ASTRAAQETQY
J: TRBJ2-5
V: TRBV13
size: NA